This T cell receptor (beta chain) is from a study of shared T cell receptors in the human thymus. TCRdb's copy holds only in-frame clones and misses some; the assay was immunoSEQ multiplex PCR. The profile shows over 650,000 clones, roughly 86% of them singletons. Germline assignment: CDR1 MNHEY and CDR2 SVGAGI. V dropped 7 bases and J dropped 8; count of bases not matched to a gene: 8. The CDR3 length is 14 residues. These data also formed part of another study, on human thymus T cells. As reported in that work: Thymus specimens were resections from corrective heart surgery.

This clonotype was obtained from a boy younger than two with a congenital heart defect. The gene calls are TRBV6-5 and TRBJ1-6; 7 positions agree with TRBD1. What was sequenced was thymocytes. The CDR3 loop reads CASTPGQLDSPLHF. DNA for the CDR3: TGTGCCAGCACCCCGGGACAGCTGGATTCACCCCTCCACTTT.